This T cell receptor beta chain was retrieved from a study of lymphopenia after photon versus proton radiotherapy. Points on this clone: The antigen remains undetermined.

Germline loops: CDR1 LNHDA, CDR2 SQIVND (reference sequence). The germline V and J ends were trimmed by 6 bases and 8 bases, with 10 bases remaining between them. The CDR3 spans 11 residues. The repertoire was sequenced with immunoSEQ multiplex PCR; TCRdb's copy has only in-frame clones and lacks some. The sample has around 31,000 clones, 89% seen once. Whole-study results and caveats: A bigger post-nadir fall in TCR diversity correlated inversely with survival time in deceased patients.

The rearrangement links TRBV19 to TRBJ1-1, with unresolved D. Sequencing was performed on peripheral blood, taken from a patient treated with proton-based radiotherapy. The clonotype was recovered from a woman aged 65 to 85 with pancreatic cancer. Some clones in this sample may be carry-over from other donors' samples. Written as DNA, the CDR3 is TGTGCCAGTAGGGATAGGTCAGAAGCTTTCTTT. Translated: CASRDRSEAFF. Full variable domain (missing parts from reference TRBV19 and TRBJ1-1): DGGITQSPKYLFRKEGQNVTLSCEQNLNHDAMYWYRQDPGQGLRLIYYSQIVNDFQKGDIAEGYSVSREKKESFPLTVTSAQKNPTAFYLCASRDRSEAFFGQGTRLTVV.